This T cell receptor (beta chain) was recorded in a study of CD4 T cells in relation to SARS-CoV-2 and coronaviruses. By proportion, this clone is medium-sized (0.01 to 0.1%). Its antigen is undetermined. This CDR3 has 14 residues. Looked up from germline, CDR1 is LNHDA and CDR2 is SQIVND (reference sequence). V gave up 3 bases and J gave up 0 bases, with 6 bases separating them. Sequencing was performed with immunoSEQ multiplex PCR; in TCRdb, only in-frame clones are kept and a portion is missing. The repertoire holds roughly 20,000 clones, 77% seen once, with around 16% in the top ten. Before the COVID-19 pandemic, during about 2011-2019, CD4+ T cells were taken from unexposed donors. Isolation of CD4+ T cells took place after less than 11 days in culture. Half the medium was replaced with IL-2 medium on days 3 and 7.

This chain joins TRBV19 and TRBJ1-3; D uncertain. The source material was CD4+ T cells from PBMCs, cultured in vitro. This receptor was obtained from a human donor in good health. The CDR3 region is CASSMVGSGNTIYF. As DNA, the CDR3 is TGTGCCAGTAGTATGGTAGGCTCTGGAAACACCATATATTTT.